This TCR beta chain was obtained from a study of shared T cell receptors in the human thymus. Sequencing used immunoSEQ multiplex PCR; TCRdb keeps in-frame clones, though not all of them. Seen here are about 660,000 clones, around 87% observed once, and the top ten hold roughly 0.0087%. CDR1 and CDR2 (germline): MDHEN, SYDVKM. After removal of 2 bases from V and 4 bases from J, the junction contained 4 bases not matched to a gene. This CDR3 contains 16 residues. This same sample was also taken into another study, of human thymus T cells. This second report adds: The people who donated were healthy Finnish babies having corrective surgery for congenital heart defects. Gene usage (both V and J) appeared biased in thymic and blood repertoires. Among unrelated individuals, related research reported thymic repertoires that overlapped highly.

The receptor's source is a boy younger than two with a congenital heart defect. This chain links TRBV28 with TRBJ2-2; 10 bases map to TRBD2. Sequencing input: thymocytes. The chain's CDR3 is CASSLQLAGVTGELFF. CDR3 in DNA: TGTGCCAGCAGTTTACAGCTAGCGGGGGTCACCGGGGAGCTGTTTTTT.